This is a list of T cell receptor beta chains from one sample in a study of persistence of HIV-infected CD4 T cells. Their antigens remain unidentified. Produced via immunoSEQ multiplex PCR; TCRdb's table is partial and in-frame only. Of 37,000 or so clones listed, about 85% are singletons. Specimen: CD4+ T cells sorted from PBMCs after 18-hour stimulation, collected from a patient who received antiretroviral therapy. The receptors come from an adult man with HIV who was CMV-seropositive. The CDR3 runs from the conserved cysteine through the conserved F or W. D genes are given only for firm matches. Expanded clones get a size class; other rows say once, few or many, or leave the size out.

j_gene: TRBJ1-1
d_gene: TRBD1
len: 16
v_gene: TRBV7-8
abundance: -
CDR3nt: TGTGCCAGCAGCTTAGGGACAGGGGCAACGAACACTGAAGCTTTCTTT
CDR3aa: CASSLGTGATNTEAFF

j_gene: TRBJ1-2
d_gene: TRBD1
len: 13
v_gene: TRBV5-5
abundance: -
CDR3nt: TGTGCCAGCAGCGAGGGACAGGGCTATGGCTACACCTTC
CDR3aa: CASSEGQGYGYTF

j_gene: TRBJ2-6
d_gene: -
len: 15
v_gene: TRBV28
abundance: -
CDR3nt: TGTGCCAGCAGGCCAAGGACCTCTGGGGCCAACGTCCTGACTTTC
CDR3aa: CASRPRTSGANVLTF

j_gene: TRBJ1-5
d_gene: -
len: 15
v_gene: TRBV4-2
abundance: -
CDR3nt: TGTGCCAGCAGCCAAGATGAGGGAGGAAGTCAGCCCCAGCATTTT
CDR3aa: CASSQDEGGSQPQHF

j_gene: TRBJ1-5
d_gene: -
len: 14
v_gene: TRBV19
abundance: -
CDR3nt: TGTGCCAGTAGTATCGTGGGCATCAATCAGCCCCAGCATTTT
CDR3aa: CASSIVGINQPQHF

j_gene: TRBJ2-7
d_gene: -
len: 13
v_gene: TRBV10-3
abundance: -
CDR3nt: TGTGCCATCAGTGCCCCCAGGATTCCGGAGCAGTACTTC
CDR3aa: CAISAPRIPEQYF

j_gene: TRBJ2-3
d_gene: -
len: 12
v_gene: TRBV3-1/TRBV3-2
abundance: -
CDR3nt: TGTGCCTGCCAGACAGGGACTGGTACGCAGTATTTT
CDR3aa: CACQTGTGTQYF

j_gene: TRBJ2-3
d_gene: TRBD2
len: 17
v_gene: TRBV3-1/TRBV3-2
abundance: -
CDR3nt: TGTGCCAGCAGCCGCGGCTTTAGCGGGGGATCGGGAAATACGCAGTATTTT
CDR3aa: CASSRGFSGGSGNTQYF

j_gene: TRBJ2-2
d_gene: -
len: 15
v_gene: TRBV7-2
abundance: -
CDR3nt: TGTGCCAGCAGCTTATCCCAGACGAACACCGGGGAGCTGTTTTTT
CDR3aa: CASSLSQTNTGELFF

j_gene: TRBJ1-5
d_gene: -
len: 14
v_gene: TRBV5-1
abundance: -
CDR3nt: TGCGCCAGCAGCTTGGGCCTTGACAATCAGCCCCAGCATTTT
CDR3aa: CASSLGLDNQPQHF

j_gene: TRBJ2-3
d_gene: TRBD2
len: 16
v_gene: TRBV11-3
abundance: -
CDR3nt: TGTGCCAGCAGCCCCGGGACTAGCGGGGGCACAGATACGCAGTATTTT
CDR3aa: CASSPGTSGGTDTQYF

j_gene: TRBJ2-3
d_gene: -
len: 12
v_gene: TRBV14
abundance: few
CDR3nt: TGTGCCAGCAGCCCGAGGGGATATACGCAGTATTTT
CDR3aa: CASSPRGYTQYF

j_gene: TRBJ2-2
d_gene: -
len: 17
v_gene: TRBV18
abundance: -
CDR3nt: TGTGCCAGCTCACCACAGACGGGAGTGTCGAACACCGGGGAGCTGTTTTTT
CDR3aa: CASSPQTGVSNTGELFF

j_gene: TRBJ1-5
d_gene: -
len: 14
v_gene: TRBV7-2
abundance: -
CDR3nt: TGTGCCAGCAGCCCCTGGGGAAGCAATCAGCCCCAGCATTTT
CDR3aa: CASSPWGSNQPQHF

j_gene: TRBJ1-1
d_gene: TRBD1
len: 13
v_gene: TRBV18
abundance: -
CDR3nt: TGTGCCAGCTCTCCGGGACAGGACACTGAAGCTTTCTTT
CDR3aa: CASSPGQDTEAFF

j_gene: TRBJ1-2
d_gene: -
len: 16
v_gene: TRBV2
abundance: once
CDR3nt: TGTGCCAGCAGCAGGTCTACTCCAACTACGGTCTATGGCTACACCTTC
CDR3aa: CASSRSTPTTVYGYTF

j_gene: TRBJ2-2
d_gene: -
len: 17
v_gene: TRBV6-4
abundance: -
CDR3nt: TGTGCCAGCAGTGACTCAGGGAGAACCTACTTCCCCGGGGAGCTGTTTTTT
CDR3aa: CASSDSGRTYFPGELFF

j_gene: TRBJ1-4
d_gene: TRBD1
len: 16
v_gene: TRBV5-1
abundance: -
CDR3nt: TGCGCCAGCAGCCCAATTAGACAGGGGGCCGGGGAAAAACTGTTTTTT
CDR3aa: CASSPIRQGAGEKLFF

j_gene: TRBJ1-1
d_gene: -
len: 12
v_gene: TRBV3-1/TRBV3-2
abundance: few
CDR3nt: TGTGCCAGCAGCCAAGAGGGGGGAGAAGCTTTCTTT
CDR3aa: CASSQEGGEAFF

j_gene: TRBJ2-1
d_gene: TRBD1
len: 16
v_gene: TRBV7-8
abundance: -
CDR3nt: TGTGCCAGCAGCCCAAAAAGGACAGGGCGTGGCAATGAGCAGTTCTTC
CDR3aa: CASSPKRTGRGNEQFF

j_gene: TRBJ1-2
d_gene: -
len: 15
v_gene: TRBV28
abundance: -
CDR3nt: TGTGCCAGCAGTTTATCTAGCAGGGGAACCTATGGCTACACCTTC
CDR3aa: CASSLSSRGTYGYTF

j_gene: TRBJ2-1
d_gene: TRBD2
len: 17
v_gene: TRBV19
abundance: few
CDR3nt: TGTGCCAGTAGTCCCCAGGGGGGGCTAGCGGGGCTCAATGAGCAGTTCTTC
CDR3aa: CASSPQGGLAGLNEQFF

j_gene: TRBJ2-1
d_gene: -
len: 13
v_gene: TRBV7-6
abundance: -
CDR3nt: TGTGCCAGCAGTCGCAGCGGCCTCAATGAGCAGTTCTTC
CDR3aa: CASSRSGLNEQFF

j_gene: TRBJ2-7
d_gene: -
len: 10
v_gene: TRBV28
abundance: -
CDR3nt: TGTGCCAGCGGGGGCTACGAGCAGTACTTC
CDR3aa: CASGGYEQYF

j_gene: TRBJ1-1
d_gene: -
len: 12
v_gene: TRBV11-1
abundance: -
CDR3nt: TGTGCCAGCAGCTCCTGGAGGGGTGAAGCTTTCTTT
CDR3aa: CASSSWRGEAFF

j_gene: TRBJ1-1
d_gene: TRBD1
len: 15
v_gene: TRBV19
abundance: -
CDR3nt: TGTGCCAGTAGTCCTCAGGGGGGAAAGGGCACTGAAGCTTTCTTT
CDR3aa: CASSPQGGKGTEAFF

j_gene: TRBJ1-2
d_gene: TRBD1
len: 15
v_gene: TRBV19
abundance: -
CDR3nt: TGTGCCAGTAGTATAAATGGACAGGGACTCTATGGCTACACCTTC
CDR3aa: CASSINGQGLYGYTF

j_gene: TRBJ2-7
d_gene: TRBD1
len: 14
v_gene: TRBV6-5
abundance: -
CDR3nt: TGTGCCAGCAGCCGGGGACAGGGAGGGTACGAGCAGTACTTC
CDR3aa: CASSRGQGGYEQYF

j_gene: TRBJ2-7
d_gene: -
len: 16
v_gene: TRBV7-3
abundance: few
CDR3nt: TGTGCCAGCAGCTTAAGTGGTGGTACATCCATTAAGGAGCAGTACTTC
CDR3aa: CASSLSGGTSIKEQYF

j_gene: TRBJ1-2
d_gene: -
len: 13
v_gene: TRBV11-2
abundance: -
CDR3nt: TGTGCCAGCAGCTTAGAGGCAGGGTCTGGCTACACCTTC
CDR3aa: CASSLEAGSGYTF

j_gene: TRBJ2-7
d_gene: TRBD2
len: 15
v_gene: TRBV6-4
abundance: -
CDR3nt: TGTGCCAGCAGTCCTCAAGCGGGGGGGACGGTCGAGCAGTACTTC
CDR3aa: CASSPQAGGTVEQYF

j_gene: TRBJ1-4
d_gene: -
len: 14
v_gene: TRBV6-5
abundance: few
CDR3nt: TGTGCCAGCAGGGACGACCCAGCCCGGGAAAAACTGTTTTTT
CDR3aa: CASRDDPAREKLFF

j_gene: TRBJ1-4
d_gene: -
len: 14
v_gene: TRBV15
abundance: once
CDR3nt: TGTGCCACCAGCAGAGGGTCAACTAATGAAAAACTGTTTTTT
CDR3aa: CATSRGSTNEKLFF

j_gene: TRBJ1-5
d_gene: -
len: 12
v_gene: TRBV19
abundance: -
CDR3nt: TGTGCCAGTCGCAGACACAATCAGCCCCAGCATTTT
CDR3aa: CASRRHNQPQHF

j_gene: TRBJ1-4
d_gene: -
len: 13
v_gene: TRBV29-1
abundance: -
CDR3nt: TGCAGCGTTGAAGATGGAGGTGGGGAAAAACTGTTTTTT
CDR3aa: CSVEDGGGEKLFF

j_gene: TRBJ1-1
d_gene: -
len: 13
v_gene: TRBV2
abundance: -
CDR3nt: TGTGCCAGCAGTACAACAGCTAACACTGAAGCTTTCTTT
CDR3aa: CASSTTANTEAFF

j_gene: TRBJ1-1
d_gene: -
len: 12
v_gene: TRBV29-1
abundance: -
CDR3nt: TGCAGCGTTTATCAGGGAAACACTGAAGCTTTCTTT
CDR3aa: CSVYQGNTEAFF

j_gene: TRBJ2-3
d_gene: TRBD2
len: 16
v_gene: TRBV27
abundance: -
CDR3nt: TGTGCCAGCAGTTTACTACTAGCGGGGGGTCAGGATACGCAGTATTTT
CDR3aa: CASSLLLAGGQDTQYF

j_gene: TRBJ1-3
d_gene: -
len: 18
v_gene: TRBV28
abundance: -
CDR3nt: TGTGCCAGCAGTTCCCCCGGGACGGCATCGTCTCAGCGGAACACCATATATTTT
CDR3aa: CASSSPGTASSQRNTIYF

j_gene: TRBJ1-5
d_gene: -
len: 14
v_gene: TRBV10-3
abundance: -
CDR3nt: TGTGCCATCAGTGAGGGTATCAGAAATCAGCCCCAGCATTTT
CDR3aa: CAISEGIRNQPQHF

j_gene: TRBJ2-1
d_gene: TRBD2
len: 15
v_gene: TRBV2
abundance: -
CDR3nt: TGTGCCAGCAGGACGGGACTAGCGGGGGCCAATGAGCAGTTCTTC
CDR3aa: CASRTGLAGANEQFF

j_gene: TRBJ2-6
d_gene: TRBD1
len: 17
v_gene: TRBV5-4
abundance: once
CDR3nt: TGTGCCAGCAGCTCTCTACAGGGGAACTCTGGGGCCAACGTCCTGACTTTC
CDR3aa: CASSSLQGNSGANVLTF

j_gene: TRBJ2-1
d_gene: -
len: 13
v_gene: TRBV19
abundance: -
CDR3nt: TGTGCCAGTAGTATAGATCAGGGGAAACGCCGGATCTTC
CDR3aa: CASSIDQGKRRIF

j_gene: TRBJ2-3
d_gene: TRBD2
len: 17
v_gene: TRBV5-1
abundance: few
CDR3nt: TGCGCCAGCAGCCTTGGACTAGCGGGGGGCCGGGCAGATACGCAGTATTTT
CDR3aa: CASSLGLAGGRADTQYF

j_gene: TRBJ2-3
d_gene: -
len: 15
v_gene: TRBV7-2
abundance: -
CDR3nt: TGTGCCAGCAGCGCACAAATCGGGTCCACAGATACGCAGTATTTT
CDR3aa: CASSAQIGSTDTQYF

j_gene: TRBJ1-6
d_gene: TRBD1
len: 17
v_gene: TRBV3-1/TRBV3-2
abundance: -
CDR3nt: TGTGCCAGCAGCCTCTTTACCAGGGGGGGCGCGGGTTCACCCCTCCACTTT
CDR3aa: CASSLFTRGGAGSPLHF

j_gene: TRBJ2-7
d_gene: TRBD2
len: 14
v_gene: TRBV3-1/TRBV3-2
abundance: -
CDR3nt: TGTGCCAGCAGCCACAACGGGGGGAACTACGAGCAGTACTTC
CDR3aa: CASSHNGGNYEQYF

j_gene: TRBJ1-1
d_gene: -
len: 13
v_gene: TRBV6-5
abundance: once
CDR3nt: TGTGCCAGCAGTTACGACAGCTACACTGAAGCTTTCTTT
CDR3aa: CASSYDSYTEAFF

j_gene: TRBJ1-5
d_gene: TRBD1
len: 13
v_gene: TRBV7-9
abundance: -
CDR3nt: TGTGCCAGCAGCTTTGACAGGGATCAGCCCCAGCATTTT
CDR3aa: CASSFDRDQPQHF

j_gene: TRBJ1-3
d_gene: -
len: 15
v_gene: TRBV19
abundance: -
CDR3nt: TGTGCCAGTAGCGCTCAAGGGGGATCAGGAAACACCATATATTTT
CDR3aa: CASSAQGGSGNTIYF

j_gene: TRBJ2-3
d_gene: TRBD2
len: 14
v_gene: TRBV4-1
abundance: -
CDR3nt: TGCGCCAGCAGCCAAGAACTAGCGGGGAATACGCAGTATTTT
CDR3aa: CASSQELAGNTQYF

j_gene: TRBJ2-1
d_gene: -
len: 16
v_gene: TRBV13
abundance: -
CDR3nt: TGTGCCAGCAGCTTATTCCTTGAAAGTGGCTACAATGAGCAGTTCTTC
CDR3aa: CASSLFLESGYNEQFF

j_gene: TRBJ1-1
d_gene: -
len: 13
v_gene: TRBV7-9
abundance: -
CDR3nt: TGTGCCAGCAGCCGCAGGGGAGGGACTGAAGCTTTCTTT
CDR3aa: CASSRRGGTEAFF

j_gene: TRBJ2-2
d_gene: -
len: 15
v_gene: TRBV2
abundance: -
CDR3nt: TGTGCCAGCAGCCTCAGACAGGGAGGAACCGGGGAGCTGTTTTTT
CDR3aa: CASSLRQGGTGELFF

j_gene: TRBJ2-6
d_gene: -
len: 17
v_gene: TRBV5-1
abundance: -
CDR3nt: TGCGCCAGCAGCTTGGCACCAGGGAACTCTGGGGCCAACGTCCTGACTTTC
CDR3aa: CASSLAPGNSGANVLTF

j_gene: TRBJ1-5
d_gene: -
len: 18
v_gene: TRBV15
abundance: -
CDR3nt: TGTGCCACCAGCAGAGTTGGGCCGGGACATCTCGTGGGGAATCTCCAGCATTTT
CDR3aa: CATSRVGPGHLVGNLQHF

j_gene: TRBJ2-7
d_gene: -
len: 14
v_gene: TRBV27
abundance: -
CDR3nt: TGTGCCAGCAGTGCCGACAGTTACGGTTCCGAGCAGTACTTC
CDR3aa: CASSADSYGSEQYF

j_gene: TRBJ1-1
d_gene: -
len: 17
v_gene: TRBV5-1
abundance: -
CDR3nt: TGCGCCAGCAGCTTTGGGGACAAACAGGCTATCTTAACTGAAGCTTTCTTT
CDR3aa: CASSFGDKQAILTEAFF

j_gene: TRBJ2-2
d_gene: TRBD1
len: 18
v_gene: TRBV19
abundance: few
CDR3nt: TGTGCCAGTAGTCCTCCCGCCAGGGGGCGAAGAAACACCGGGGAGCTGTTTTTT
CDR3aa: CASSPPARGRRNTGELFF